The 9 T cell receptor beta chains below were found in one sample sequenced in a study of shared clonotypes between healthy human individuals. The method was immunoSEQ multiplex PCR; TCRdb's version includes in-frame clones alone and lacks a portion of them. The repertoire consists of about 490,000 clones, with around 85% occurring once and the leading ten covering about 12%. The material sequenced was PBMCs. These receptors all stem from a woman aged 35 to 49 in good health. Some clones in this sample may be carry-over from other donors' samples.

The CDR3 region is CATRGDRLGDEQFF. The CDR3 nucleotides read TGTGCCACCCGGGGGGACAGGTTAGGGGATGAGCAGTTCTTC. The chain has TRBV7-3 and TRBJ2-1, with a tentative D call TRBD1 (8 bases). CDR3 length: 14 residues. Trimming left V 10 bases short and J 8 bases short, with 21 bases between. Germline CDR1 and CDR2: SGHTA and FQGTGA. Supplemented by reference TRBV7-3 and TRBJ2-1, the full variable domain reads GAGVSQTPSNKVTEKGKYVELRCDPISGHTALYWYRQSLGQGPEFLIYFQGTGAADDSGLPNDRFFAVRPEGSVSTLKIQRTERGDSAVYLCATRGDRLGDEQFFGPGTRLTVL.

In regard to this clone: Possible read error: a much larger clone is one base away. CDR3 in amino acids: CASSIGRWTSYEQYF. The CDR3 nucleotides are TGTGCCAGTAGTATCGGTAGGTGGACCTCCTACGAGCAGTACTTC. J is TRBJ2-7 and V is TRBV19, with no clear D. CDR3 length equals 15 residues. Germline loops: CDR1 LNHDA, CDR2 SQIVND (reference sequence). The V end was cut by 3 bases, the J end by 0 bases, with 12 bases between.

This chain links TRBV7-3 with TRBJ2-7; D is unresolved. This CDR3 has 13 amino acids. The V end was cut by 0 bases, the J end by 7 bases, with 10 bases between. Germline V CDR1 and CDR2: SGHTA, FQGTGA. The CDR3 is CASSLTSVGEQYF. CDR3 in DNA: TGTGCCAGCAGCTTAACGTCTGTTGGGGAGCAGTACTTC.

The chain carries TRBV7-9 and TRBJ2-3; weak D call: TRBD2 (6 bases). There are 13 residues in the CDR3. Trimming took off 3 bases at V and 4 bases at J, with 8 bases between the two ends. CDR1 and CDR2 from the germline V gene are SEHNR and FQNEAQ (reference sequence). The CDR3 here is CASSFGGADTQYF. CDR3 coding DNA: TGTGCCAGCAGCTTTGGAGGGGCAGATACGCAGTATTTT.

There are many counts of this clone. The gene calls are TRBV28 and TRBJ2-7; D gene uncertain. The germline V and J ends were trimmed by 3 bases and 0 bases, with 21 bases remaining between them. Germline V gene sequence: CDR1 MDHEN, CDR2 SYDVKM. This CDR3 is 18 amino acids long. The CDR3 DNA is TGTGCCAGCAGTTTTATATTCCCCGGGCGGCCCCGCTCCTACGAGCAGTACTTC. Protein product: CASSFIFPGRPRSYEQYF.

The chain carries TRBV30 and TRBJ2-5; 7 nucleotides line up with TRBD1. V gave up 7 bases and J gave up 0 bases; unmatched junction bases: 5. CDR1 and CDR2 (germline): GTSNPN, SVGIG (reference sequence). This CDR3 has 13 residues. CDR3: CALKGQNQETQYF. In nucleotides, the CDR3 is TGTGCCTTAAAGGGACAGAACCAAGAGACCCAGTACTTC.

The count of this clone is one. The rearrangement joins TRBV7-8 to TRBJ1-1; TRBD1 is a possible D gene (5 bases). The CDR3 is 15 amino acids. V was shortened by 0 bases and J by 1 base, with 9 bases between the two germline ends. CDR1 is SGHVS and CDR2 is FQNEAQ in the germline V gene. The CDR3 loop is CASSLASGGNTEAFF. The CDR3 region has the DNA TGTGCCAGCAGCTTAGCAAGTGGGGGGAACACTGAAGCTTTCTTT. The variable domain in full, completed from reference TRBV7-8 and TRBJ1-1, reads GAGVSQSPRYKVAKRGQDVALRCDPISGHVSLFWYQQALGQGPEFLTYFQNEAQLDKSGLPSDRFFAERPEGSVSTLKIQRTQQEDSAVYLCASSLASGGNTEAFFGQGTRLTVV.

This clone occurred once. The gene calls are TRBV10-1 and TRBJ2-2, with D maybe TRBD2 (6 bases). Trimming pared 0 bases from V and 4 bases from J, leaving 9 bases between. From germline, CDR1 is WNHNN and CDR2 SYGVQD (reference sequence). CDR3 length: 15 residues. CDR3 residues: CASSESPGATGELFF. CDR3 bases: TGCGCCAGCAGTGAGTCTCCGGGAGCCACCGGGGAGCTGTTTTTT.

Regarding this clone: Other DNA sequences from this sample encode an identical CDR3 as well. This sequence joins TRBV30 and TRBJ1-1; D call uncertain. The CDR3 runs 11 residues. Germline-derived CDR1 and CDR2 are GTSNPN and SVGIG (reference sequence). The V end was cut by 0 bases, the J end by 6 bases, with 5 bases between. CDR3 amino acids: CAWSVLAEAFF. CDR3 sequence (DNA): TGTGCCTGGAGTGTATTGGCTGAAGCTTTCTTT.